A selection of T cell receptor beta chains follows, all from one sample in a study of response to subunit inactivated influenza vaccine. Via MiXCR, TCRdb re-called the RT-PCR reads, giving one row per CDR3 protein. Seen here are 450,000 to 600,000 distinct CDR3 sequences, approximately 15% observed once, and the top ten hold less than 4%. The sample consisted of CD4+ T cells sorted from PBMCs, taken about 24 months after vaccination. The receptors originated from a man between 50 and 75 years old who received an inactivated influenza vaccine. CDR3s include the opening cysteine and the closing phenylalanine or tryptophan. A D gene is named only where the DNA matches it firmly. Part of the rows lack a size; the others show once, few, many or a class for expanded clones.

clone_size: NA
d_call: NA
v_call: TRBV7-9
j_call: TRBJ1-4
cdr3_nt: TGTGCCAGCAGCCCCTCGGGGGATGAAAAACTGTTTTTT
cdr3_aa: CASSPSGDEKLFF

clone_size: NA
d_call: NA
v_call: TRBV5-1
j_call: TRBJ2-2
cdr3_nt: TGCGCCAGCAGCTTGTCCGGACAGACTTCGAACACCGGGGAGCTGTTTTTT
cdr3_aa: CASSLSGQTSNTGELFF

clone_size: NA
d_call: TRBD1
v_call: TRBV11-1
j_call: TRBJ2-3
cdr3_nt: TGTGCCAGCAGCACGGGGGGGACAGGGGCGACAGATACGCAGTATTTT
cdr3_aa: CASSTGGTGATDTQYF

clone_size: NA
d_call: TRBD2
v_call: TRBV11-2
j_call: TRBJ2-7
cdr3_nt: TGTGCCAGCAGCCCCGGGACTATCCGTTACGAGCAGTACTTC
cdr3_aa: CASSPGTIRYEQYF

clone_size: NA
d_call: TRBD2
v_call: TRBV20-1
j_call: TRBJ2-7
cdr3_nt: TGCTGCTTCTGGGGGGGGACTAGCGGGACCGCTGGTCACGAGCAGTACTTC
cdr3_aa: CCFWGGTSGTAGHEQYF

clone_size: few
d_call: NA
v_call: TRBV21-1
j_call: TRBJ2-5
cdr3_nt: TGTGCCAGCAGCAAAGTGAAGACCCAGTACTTC
cdr3_aa: CASSKVKTQYF

clone_size: NA
d_call: TRBD1
v_call: TRBV20-1
j_call: TRBJ1-2
cdr3_nt: TGCAGTGCTAGTTTAACCGGGACAGGGGGCGCATTAGGCTATGGCTACACCTTC
cdr3_aa: CSASLTGTGGALGYGYTF

clone_size: NA
d_call: TRBD2
v_call: TRBV9
j_call: TRBJ2-3
cdr3_nt: TGTGCCAGCAGCGTAGTGGCTAGCGGGGGACTGGCAGATACGCAGTATTTT
cdr3_aa: CASSVVASGGLADTQYF

clone_size: NA
d_call: NA
v_call: TRBV7-2
j_call: TRBJ1-3
cdr3_nt: TGTGCCAGCACCTTCCGGAGCTCTGGAAACACCATATATTTT
cdr3_aa: CASTFRSSGNTIYF

clone_size: few
d_call: NA
v_call: TRBV28
j_call: TRBJ2-4
cdr3_nt: TGTGCCAGCAGTTACATAGCCAAAAACATTCAGTACTTC
cdr3_aa: CASSYIAKNIQYF

clone_size: few
d_call: NA
v_call: TRBV5-6
j_call: TRBJ2-1
cdr3_nt: TGTGCCAGCAGCTTGGGTACCGGTAGCCGGCAGCGCGTCCTCTACAATGAGCAGTTCTTC
cdr3_aa: CASSLGTGSRQRVLYNEQFF

clone_size: NA
d_call: TRBD1
v_call: TRBV5-8
j_call: TRBJ2-7
cdr3_nt: TGTGCCAGCAGCAGGTGGACAGGGGAGTATAGGTACGAGCAGTACTTC
cdr3_aa: CASSRWTGEYRYEQYF

clone_size: many
d_call: NA
v_call: TRBV11-1
j_call: TRBJ1-1
cdr3_nt: TGTGCCAGCAGCTTCCGGGCTCTCAACACTGAAGCTTTCTTT
cdr3_aa: CASSFRALNTEAFF

clone_size: few
d_call: NA
v_call: TRBV6-6
j_call: TRBJ2-3
cdr3_nt: TGTGCCAGCTCCCTCAGACAGACAGATACGCAGTATTTT
cdr3_aa: CASSLRQTDTQYF

clone_size: few
d_call: NA
v_call: TRBV20-1
j_call: TRBJ2-2
cdr3_nt: TGCAGTGCGGGGGGGACAGCGAACACCGGGGAGCTGTTTTTT
cdr3_aa: CSAGGTANTGELFF

clone_size: NA
d_call: NA
v_call: TRBV7-2
j_call: TRBJ1-6
cdr3_nt: TGTGCCAGCAGCCCTATGGGGGAGTCACCCCTCCACTTT
cdr3_aa: CASSPMGESPLHF

clone_size: NA
d_call: TRBD2
v_call: TRBV12-3/TRBV12-4
j_call: TRBJ2-1
cdr3_nt: TGTGCCAGCAGTCTGGGGCGGGAGGTTGAGCAGTTCTTC
cdr3_aa: CASSLGREVEQFF

clone_size: NA
d_call: NA
v_call: TRBV20-1
j_call: TRBJ2-5
cdr3_nt: TGCAGTGCTAGGGTCCTGGGGCAGCACCAAGAGACCCAGTACTTC
cdr3_aa: CSARVLGQHQETQYF

clone_size: few
d_call: NA
v_call: TRBV15
j_call: TRBJ2-1
cdr3_nt: TGTGCCACCAGCAGGAGGTCTAGCGTCGGGCCCCGGAAGTACAATGAGCAGTTCTTC
cdr3_aa: CATSRRSSVGPRKYNEQFF

clone_size: NA
d_call: TRBD1
v_call: TRBV5-1
j_call: TRBJ1-1
cdr3_nt: TGCGCCAGCAGCTCAGGACAGGGGAGCACTGAAGCTTTCTTT
cdr3_aa: CASSSGQGSTEAFF

clone_size: few
d_call: NA
v_call: TRBV6-2/TRBV6-3
j_call: TRBJ2-7
cdr3_nt: TGTGCCAGCAGTTACCGGGGCGTTGGGTACGAGCAGTACTTC
cdr3_aa: CASSYRGVGYEQYF

clone_size: few
d_call: TRBD1
v_call: TRBV5-1
j_call: TRBJ1-6
cdr3_nt: TGCGCCAGCAGCTTGGCGGGACAGGGGGCTAACTCCTATAATTCACCCCTCCACTTT
cdr3_aa: CASSLAGQGANSYNSPLHF

clone_size: NA
d_call: NA
v_call: TRBV4-1
j_call: TRBJ2-7
cdr3_nt: TGCGCCAGCAGCCTGGGACTCACGGGGAATTACGAGCAGTACTTC
cdr3_aa: CASSLGLTGNYEQYF

clone_size: NA
d_call: TRBD2
v_call: TRBV7-2
j_call: TRBJ2-2
cdr3_nt: TGTGCCAGCAGCTTAGCACTAGCGGGAGGGATCACCGGGGAGCTGTTTTTT
cdr3_aa: CASSLALAGGITGELFF

clone_size: NA
d_call: NA
v_call: TRBV7-2
j_call: TRBJ2-7
cdr3_nt: TGTGCCAGCAGCTTAGAACCCGGGCCTACCTACGAGCAGTACTTC
cdr3_aa: CASSLEPGPTYEQYF

clone_size: NA
d_call: NA
v_call: TRBV21-1
j_call: TRBJ1-1
cdr3_nt: TGTGCCAGCAGCGCGCGGACAGGGGGCTTGGACACTGAAGCTTTCTTT
cdr3_aa: CASSARTGGLDTEAFF

clone_size: many
d_call: TRBD2
v_call: TRBV6-2/TRBV6-3
j_call: TRBJ2-5
cdr3_nt: TGTGCCAGCATTTATGCAGCGGGAGGCGAGACCCAGTACTTC
cdr3_aa: CASIYAAGGETQYF

clone_size: few
d_call: NA
v_call: TRBV20-1
j_call: TRBJ1-2
cdr3_nt: TGCAGTGCTAGAGAAACTAGCTATGGCTACACCTTC
cdr3_aa: CSARETSYGYTF

clone_size: NA
d_call: NA
v_call: TRBV30
j_call: TRBJ2-3
cdr3_nt: TGTGCCTGGAGCTCGGGGGCGAATACGCAGTATTTT
cdr3_aa: CAWSSGANTQYF

clone_size: many
d_call: NA
v_call: TRBV12-3/TRBV12-4
j_call: TRBJ2-1
cdr3_nt: TGTGCCAGCAGGACCCAGGGGTCCTCCTACAATGAGCAGTTCTTC
cdr3_aa: CASRTQGSSYNEQFF

clone_size: few
d_call: TRBD1
v_call: TRBV4-2
j_call: TRBJ1-4
cdr3_nt: TGTGCCAGCAGCCAAAGGGACAGGGGACGAGAAAAACTGTTTTTT
cdr3_aa: CASSQRDRGREKLFF

clone_size: few
d_call: TRBD1
v_call: TRBV11-2
j_call: TRBJ1-6
cdr3_nt: TGTGCCAGCAGCTCCTCGGGACAGGGAAGTTCACCCCTCCACTTT
cdr3_aa: CASSSSGQGSSPLHF

clone_size: few
d_call: TRBD2
v_call: TRBV3-1
j_call: TRBJ2-1
cdr3_nt: TGTGCCAGCAGCCTAAGCTCACTAGCGGGGGTAGGTGATGAGCAGTTCTTC
cdr3_aa: CASSLSSLAGVGDEQFF

clone_size: NA
d_call: NA
v_call: TRBV6-5
j_call: TRBJ1-5
cdr3_nt: TGTGCCAGCAGAAATAGCAATCAGCCCCAGCATTTT
cdr3_aa: CASRNSNQPQHF

clone_size: many
d_call: NA
v_call: TRBV7-3
j_call: TRBJ1-1
cdr3_nt: TGTGCCAGCAGCTTAACGGGGGGGCCTGGGGACACTGAAGCTTTCTTT
cdr3_aa: CASSLTGGPGDTEAFF

clone_size: NA
d_call: TRBD1
v_call: TRBV7-2
j_call: TRBJ2-7
cdr3_nt: TGTGCCAGCAGCTTAGACCGGGACAGGGTATCCTACGAGCAGTACTTC
cdr3_aa: CASSLDRDRVSYEQYF

clone_size: few
d_call: NA
v_call: TRBV7-2
j_call: TRBJ2-7
cdr3_nt: TGTGCCAGCAGCTCACGACAGATATCCTACGAGCAGTACTTC
cdr3_aa: CASSSRQISYEQYF

clone_size: NA
d_call: NA
v_call: TRBV5-1
j_call: TRBJ1-1
cdr3_nt: TGCGCCAGCAGCTTCCGGGACCCCTGGAACACTGAAGCTTTCTTT
cdr3_aa: CASSFRDPWNTEAFF

clone_size: NA
d_call: NA
v_call: TRBV20-1
j_call: TRBJ2-1
cdr3_nt: TGCAGTGCTAGGGTGGACGGGAGCTCCTACAATGAGCAGTTCTTC
cdr3_aa: CSARVDGSSYNEQFF